The source of this T cell receptor beta chain is a study of blood T cells in healthy people across ages (dated by TCRdb to about 2015). Concerning the study at large: In model experiments, template switching captured roughly one uniquely barcoded TCR beta cDNA molecule for every two T cells. The donors were split into four age groups: young (average around 15 years), middle-aged (about 40), aged (about 62) and long-lived (over 80). The study analyzed two additional independent replicas of 1 million unique cDNA reads from the same blood draw for two donors, one aged 18 to 30 and one aged 80 or older. To track age-related changes in TCR beta repertoire diversity, the study relied on deep sequencing normalized with unique cDNA molecular identifiers. To avoid experimental bias, donors of different ages were randomly spread across the sequencing lanes.

The library relied on 5' RACE. TCRdb shows the sequencer as Illumina HiSeq 2500. A second roughly 6 to 11 cycle PCR used a sample-barcoded 5' primer and a J-beta primer mix. A template-switch 5' adaptor carrying 12 random nucleotides introduced a unique molecular identifier onto each TCR beta cDNA molecule. Each sample yielded at least 3 million CDR3-containing paired-end reads. All of the RNA was converted into first-strand cDNA using the Mint cDNA synthesis kit, with a TRBC-specific oligonucleotide serving as the primer. All cDNA was treated with uracil-DNA glycosylase and then went through a first 18-cycle PCR with the universal primers M1SS and BC2_uni_R. As for how the authors treated the data: Each sample was normalized by randomly selecting 1 million high-quality reads, each carrying a distinct molecular identifier. Reads sharing molecular identifiers were discarded rather than binned into consensus sequences. MiTCR, set to a Q25 quality threshold and the strictest error-elimination algorithm, was used for CDR3 identification, clonotype clustering and error correction. Lower-bound total TCR beta diversity was estimated with a nonparametric unseen species model using Euler transformation. TCRdb applied fastp at Q25 and MiXCR to the public reads, then kept only in-frame beta chains. All rows with the same CDR3 protein become a single entry with the most common DNA and genes. The V and J calls and clone size are TCRdb's, not the authors'. The sample includes about 670,000 distinct CDR3 sequences, with over 40% observed a single time. Of the sample, about 13% falls within the top ten clones.

Trimming at the junction amounts to 4 bases on V and 5 bases on J, and the germline ends lie 8 bases apart. The CDR3 spans 11 residues, from the cysteine through the phenylalanine. The only DNA kept is the CDR3, 33 bases in frame from the first base. Sequences DFQATT (CDR1) and SNEGSKA (CDR2) are obtained from the germline V gene (reference sequence). This clonotype appeared once. The antigen it binds to is not known. One base away there is no much larger clone; base qualities are not given. On its own, one read is weak support. General findings and caveats noted by the study authors: Bulk unsorted PBMC profiling prevented conclusive comparison of naive and antigen-experienced compartments. Compared with the aged group, the long-lived group had more naive CD4+ T cells, fewer expanded clones and increased TCR diversity, suggesting age selection. The percentage of naive T cells measured by flow cytometry correlated strongly with observed TCR beta diversity. Observed TCR beta diversity per million T cells fell roughly linearly with age, and a significant reduction was already apparent by age approximately 41. Estimates of total diversity based on one million sequenced T cells were regarded as lower bounds and as underestimates. Because the CMV infection status of the donors was unknown, age-related changes in expanded clonotypes may potentially have been confounded.

The donors were roughly 38 Caucasian individuals from Russia, aged about 6 to 95 years, who were systemically healthy. Each donor gave ten milliliters of peripheral blood, collected into EDTA-treated Vacutainer tubes. Ficoll-Paque density-gradient centrifugation was used to isolate PBMCs, with at least 7 million per sample. Total RNA, at least 6 micrograms per sample, was extracted from PBMCs with Trizol reagent. For every donor, flow cytometry on a PBMC aliquot measured the percentage of naive CD45RAhigh/CD27high T cells. Sequencing input: blood. Recombination connected TRBV20-1 to TRBJ2-5; tentative D gene TRBD2, with 6 bases matching. This receptor was taken from a woman at least 80 years old in good health. The nucleotide sequence is TGCAGTGCTATCCGGGGGGAGACCCAGTACTTC. This gives the protein CSAIRGETQYF.